This TCR beta chain was sequenced during a study of blood T cell repertoires in COVID-19. Study at large: Acute-phase and convalescent COVID-19 samples originated in the United States, Italy and Spain.

The protocol was immunoSEQ multiplex PCR, while the TCRdb copy is restricted to in-frame clones and leaves out a portion. This sample carries approximately 36,000 clones, roughly 87% of them seen once, and the ten largest clones take 20%. The trim removed 7 bases at V and 3 bases at J, leaving 2 bases unmatched. The CDR3 length is 12 residues. Germline CDR1 reads MGHDK; CDR2 reads SYGVNS. The TCR comes from a man aged 55-75 years with acute or convalescent COVID-19. Input material: peripheral blood. The V gene is TRBV25-1, the J gene TRBJ2-5; 7 bases align to TRBD1. For the CDR3, the DNA is TGTGCCAGCAACACAGGGGAAGAGACCCAGTACTTC. Translated, it gives CASNTGEETQYF.